The T cell receptor beta chain described here comes from a study of T cell repertoires in cytomegalovirus infection. As for the study in general: An indication of both CMV infection and matching HLA type came from public TCR beta signatures.

Study observations and caveats: Pooled public TCR beta family frequency picked out CMV carriers with the relevant HLA. The ex vivo response was dominated by HLA-C-restricted CMV-specific TCR beta clonotypes.

Germline-derived CDR1 and CDR2 are SGHTA and FQGNSA. V lost 1 base, J lost 9 bases, and 4 bases stayed unmatched. This CDR3 spans 14 amino acids. Each CDR3 protein is one row after TCRdb ran MiXCR on the reads. The sample shows about 530,000 distinct CDR3 sequences, around 27% of them seen only once. At least ten counts were recorded for this clonotype. Its target is unknown. This clonotype was obtained from a human donor in good health (CMV status not recorded). Some clones in this sample may be carry-over from other donors' samples. The specimen was PBMCs. The chain has TRBV7-2 and TRBJ2-1; 9 bases are a match to TRBD2. The CDR3 protein is CASSLGLAGIEQFF. CDR3 nucleotides: TGTGCCAGCAGCTTAGGGCTAGCGGGGATTGAGCAGTTCTTC.